The TCR beta chain under discussion was sequenced for a study of T cell responses to AZD1222 COVID-19 vaccine. Germline CDR1 and CDR2: KGHSH and LQKENI. With 4 bases clipped from V and 5 bases from J, the junction kept 2 bases outside the gene matches. The CDR3 sequence is 13 residues long. The table came from immunoSEQ multiplex PCR; TCRdb's copy has only in-frame clones and leaves some out. The sample consists of some 70,000 clones, about 80% of them appearing once. The genes are TRBV18 and TRBJ2-1, with 7 bases matching TRBD1. The clonotype originates from an adult who received the AZD1222 COVID-19 vaccine. Sequenced here: peripheral blood, sampled 28 days after the second AZD1222 dose. The CDR3, as DNA: TGTGCCAGCTCACGAGGGACAGACAATGAGCAGTTCTTC. It is translated as CASSRGTDNEQFF.